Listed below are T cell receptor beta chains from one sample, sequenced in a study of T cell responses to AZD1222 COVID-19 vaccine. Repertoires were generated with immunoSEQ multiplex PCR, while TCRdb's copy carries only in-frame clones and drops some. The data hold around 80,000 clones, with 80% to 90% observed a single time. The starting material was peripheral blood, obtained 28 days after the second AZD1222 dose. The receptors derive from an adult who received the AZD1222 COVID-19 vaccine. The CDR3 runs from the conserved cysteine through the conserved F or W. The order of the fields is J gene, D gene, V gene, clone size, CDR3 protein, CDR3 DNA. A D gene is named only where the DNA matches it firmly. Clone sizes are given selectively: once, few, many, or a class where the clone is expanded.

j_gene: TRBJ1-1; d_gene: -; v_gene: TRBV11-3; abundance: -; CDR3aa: CASSLGANTEAFF; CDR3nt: TGTGCCAGCAGCTTAGGGGCGAACACTGAAGCTTTCTTT
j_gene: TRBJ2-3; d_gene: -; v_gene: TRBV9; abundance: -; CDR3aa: CASSVGGAGATDTQYF; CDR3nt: TGTGCCAGCAGCGTAGGCGGGGCCGGGGCCACAGATACGCAGTATTTT
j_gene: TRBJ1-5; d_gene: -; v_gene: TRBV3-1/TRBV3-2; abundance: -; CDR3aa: CASSGTPNQPQHF; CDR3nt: TGTGCCAGCAGCGGGACACCTAATCAGCCCCAGCATTTT
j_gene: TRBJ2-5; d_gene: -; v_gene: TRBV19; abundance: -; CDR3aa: CASSGFQETQYF; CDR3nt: TGTGCCAGTTCAGGGTTCCAAGAGACCCAGTACTTC
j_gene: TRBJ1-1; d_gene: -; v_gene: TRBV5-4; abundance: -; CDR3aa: CASSLANMNTEAFF; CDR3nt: TGTGCCAGCAGCTTAGCAAACATGAACACTGAAGCTTTCTTT
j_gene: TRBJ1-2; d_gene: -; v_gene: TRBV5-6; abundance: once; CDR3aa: CASSLYGSNYGYTF; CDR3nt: TGTGCCAGCAGCTTGTACGGCAGCAACTATGGCTACACCTTC
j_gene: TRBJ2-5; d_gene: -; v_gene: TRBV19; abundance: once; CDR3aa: CASSGVRETQYF; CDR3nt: TGTGCCAGTAGCGGGGTTAGGGAGACCCAGTACTTC
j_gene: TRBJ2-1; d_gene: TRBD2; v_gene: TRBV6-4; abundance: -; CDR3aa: CASSDSSGGANEQFF; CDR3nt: TGTGCCAGCAGTGACTCTAGCGGGGGGGCCAATGAGCAGTTCTTC
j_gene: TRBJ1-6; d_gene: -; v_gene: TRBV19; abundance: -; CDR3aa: CATRVVTSSSYNSPLHF; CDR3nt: TGTGCCACTCGGGTCGTGACTTCGAGCTCCTATAATTCACCCCTCCACTTT
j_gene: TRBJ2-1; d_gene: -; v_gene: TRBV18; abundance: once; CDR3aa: CASSRGANSYNEQFF; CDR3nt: TGTGCCAGCTCCCGAGGGGCGAACTCCTACAATGAGCAGTTCTTC
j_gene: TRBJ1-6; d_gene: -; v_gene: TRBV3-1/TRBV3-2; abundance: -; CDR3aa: CASSQGKGTPLHF; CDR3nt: TGTGCCAGCAGCCAAGGAAAGGGAACACCCCTCCACTTT
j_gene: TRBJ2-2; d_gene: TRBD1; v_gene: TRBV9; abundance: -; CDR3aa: CASSGYRGLTGELFF; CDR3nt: TGTGCCAGCAGCGGGTACAGGGGGTTGACCGGGGAGCTGTTTTTT
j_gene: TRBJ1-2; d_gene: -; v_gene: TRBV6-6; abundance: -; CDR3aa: CASTIGAYGYTF; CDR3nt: TGTGCCAGCACCATAGGAGCTTATGGCTACACCTTC
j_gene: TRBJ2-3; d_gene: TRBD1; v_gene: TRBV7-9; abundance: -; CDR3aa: CAIRTGRTDTQYF; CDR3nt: TGTGCCATCCGGACAGGGAGAACAGATACGCAGTATTTT
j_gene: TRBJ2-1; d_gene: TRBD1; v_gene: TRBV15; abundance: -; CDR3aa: CATSRDPGQGLNEQFF; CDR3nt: TGTGCCACCAGCAGAGATCCTGGACAGGGTCTGAATGAGCAGTTCTTC
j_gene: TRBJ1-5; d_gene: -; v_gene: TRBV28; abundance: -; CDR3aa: CASSLMDRKNQPQHF; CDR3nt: TGTGCCAGCAGTTTAATGGACAGAAAAAATCAGCCCCAGCATTTT
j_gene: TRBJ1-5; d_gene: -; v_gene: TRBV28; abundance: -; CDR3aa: CASSPTGGNNQPQHF; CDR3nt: TGTGCCAGCAGTCCGACAGGAGGTAACAATCAGCCCCAGCATTTT
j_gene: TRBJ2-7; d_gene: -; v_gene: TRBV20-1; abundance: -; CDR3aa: CSASSLYEQYF; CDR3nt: TGCAGTGCTAGTAGCCTCTACGAGCAGTACTTC
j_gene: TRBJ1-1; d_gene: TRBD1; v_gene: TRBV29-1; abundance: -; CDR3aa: CSVEDRDTEAFF; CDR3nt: TGCAGCGTAGAAGACAGGGACACTGAAGCTTTCTTT
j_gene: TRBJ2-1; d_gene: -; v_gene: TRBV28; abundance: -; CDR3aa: CASSLLTGWHETTGYNEQFF; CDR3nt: TGTGCCAGCAGTTTACTCACGGGATGGCACGAAACAACGGGGTACAATGAGCAGTTCTTC
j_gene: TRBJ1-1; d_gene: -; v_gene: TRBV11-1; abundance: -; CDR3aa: CASTLRPGGYTEAFF; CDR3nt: TGTGCCAGCACCCTTAGACCGGGAGGATACACTGAAGCTTTCTTT
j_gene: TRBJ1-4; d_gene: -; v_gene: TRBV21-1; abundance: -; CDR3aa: CASSIQGEKLFF; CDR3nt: TGTGCCAGCAGCATACAGGGTGAAAAACTGTTTTTT
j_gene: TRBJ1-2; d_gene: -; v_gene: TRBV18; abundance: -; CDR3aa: CASSPWGNEDGYTF; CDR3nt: TGTGCCAGCTCACCCTGGGGAAACGAGGATGGCTACACCTTC
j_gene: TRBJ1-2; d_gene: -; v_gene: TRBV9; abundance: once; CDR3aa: CASGQGSLWDGYTF; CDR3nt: TGTGCCAGCGGGCAGGGGAGTTTGTGGGATGGCTACACCTTC
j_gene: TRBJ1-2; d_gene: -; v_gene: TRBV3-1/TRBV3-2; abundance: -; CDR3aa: CASSKTDYGYTF; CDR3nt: TGTGCCAGCTCCAAGACCGACTATGGCTACACCTTC
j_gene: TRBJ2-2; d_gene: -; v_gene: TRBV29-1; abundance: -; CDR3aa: CSVGDNTGELFF; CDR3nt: TGCAGCGTTGGGGACAACACCGGGGAGCTGTTTTTT
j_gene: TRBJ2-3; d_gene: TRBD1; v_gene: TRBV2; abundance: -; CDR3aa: CASSVGQGGDTQYF; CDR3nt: TGTGCCAGCAGTGTAGGACAGGGCGGAGATACGCAGTATTTT
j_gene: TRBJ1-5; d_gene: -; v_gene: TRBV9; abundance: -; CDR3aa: CASGLGYQPQHF; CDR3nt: TGTGCCAGCGGCTTAGGGTATCAGCCCCAGCATTTT
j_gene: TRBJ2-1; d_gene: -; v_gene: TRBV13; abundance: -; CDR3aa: CASSLEPMGEYGSYNEQFF; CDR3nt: TGTGCCAGCAGCTTGGAACCTATGGGGGAATACGGCTCCTACAATGAGCAGTTCTTC
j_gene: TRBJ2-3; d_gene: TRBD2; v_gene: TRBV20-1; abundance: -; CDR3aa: CSASLTSGGAGDTQYF; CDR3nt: TGCAGTGCTAGTCTTACTAGCGGGGGGGCGGGAGATACGCAGTATTTT
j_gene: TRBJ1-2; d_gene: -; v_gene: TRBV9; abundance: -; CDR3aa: CASSVGSRTYGYTF; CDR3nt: TGTGCCAGCAGCGTAGGTAGCAGAACCTATGGCTACACCTTC
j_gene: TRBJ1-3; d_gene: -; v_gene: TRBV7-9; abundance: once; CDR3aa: CASSSGWANTIYF; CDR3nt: TGTGCCAGCAGCTCGGGTTGGGCCAACACCATATATTTT
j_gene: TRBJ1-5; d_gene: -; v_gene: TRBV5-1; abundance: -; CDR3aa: CASSLVAGGAVQPQHF; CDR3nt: TGCGCCAGCAGCTTGGTGGCTGGTGGGGCCGTTCAGCCCCAGCATTTT
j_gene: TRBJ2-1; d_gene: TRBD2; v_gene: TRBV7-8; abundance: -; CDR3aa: CASRWGLAGNSYEQFF; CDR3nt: TGTGCCAGCAGATGGGGACTAGCGGGGAATTCCTATGAGCAGTTCTTC
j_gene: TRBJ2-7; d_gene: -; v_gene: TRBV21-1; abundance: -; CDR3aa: CASSPAREQYF; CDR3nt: TGTGCCAGCTCACCTGCTCGCGAGCAGTACTTC